The next 5 T cell receptor beta chains were all read from a single sample in a study of blood T cell repertoires in COVID-19. Here immunoSEQ multiplex PCR was the method, and the copy in TCRdb shows in-frame clones only, minus some. Of about 240,000 clones listed, 83% are singletons. Sequencing used PBMCs or T cells enriched from blood (not recorded which). The source is a woman aged 40 to 50 who had been exposed to COVID-19.

The chain is built from TRBV6-5 and TRBJ1-2; D is unclear. Deletions cut 4 bases from V and 4 bases from J, with 10 bases between. This CDR3 comprises 13 residues. Looked up from germline, CDR1 is MNHEY and CDR2 is SVGAGI. The CDR3 loop is CASSSASSYGYTF. The CDR3 bases are TGTGCCAGCAGTTCCGCGTCAAGCTATGGCTACACCTTC.

The chain recombines TRBV6-5 with TRBJ2-3; 9 nucleotides agree with TRBD2. V trimming: 11 bases; J trimming: 4 bases; junction bases outside the gene matches: 10. The CDR3 runs to 14 residues. Germline V gives CDR1 MNHEY, CDR2 SVGAGI. The CDR3 sequence: CAARRGGEADTQYF. The CDR3 DNA reads as TGTGCCGCAAGGCGCGGGGGGGAGGCAGATACGCAGTATTTT.

This chain links TRBV19 with TRBJ2-5, with 14 nucleotides matching TRBD2. V was pared by 0 bases and J by 1 base, with 7 bases of the junction left unmatched. CDR1 LNHDA and CDR2 SQIVND come from the germline V gene (reference sequence). This CDR3 region has 19 residues. The CDR3 nucleotides are TGTGCCAGTAGTATAGATCCCCCCGGACTAGCGGGGGGCCAAGAGACCCAGTACTTC. Its translation: CASSIDPPGLAGGQETQYF.

This clone was counted a single time. The gene calls are TRBV11-3 and TRBJ1-1; D gene ambiguous. V lost 3 bases and J lost 4, with 9 bases in between. Germline V gene sequence: CDR1 SGHNT, CDR2 YENEEA. The CDR3 is 13 amino acids. The CDR3 reads CASSFQTGTEAFF. The CDR3, as DNA: TGTGCCAGCAGCTTCCAGACGGGCACTGAAGCTTTCTTT.

The V call is TRBV7-2, the J call TRBJ1-5, with unresolved D. Deletions cut 1 base from V and 1 base from J, with 8 bases between. The CDR3 is 15 amino acids. Per germline, CDR1 SGHTA and CDR2 FQGNSA. CDR3 coding DNA: TGTGCCAGCAGCTTAGATGTTAGAAGCAATCAGCCCCAGCATTTT. Amino acids: CASSLDVRSNQPQHF.